This T cell receptor beta chain was sequenced during a study of blood T cell repertoires in COVID-19. Germline V gives CDR1 SQVTM, CDR2 ANQGSEA. Trimming left V 4 bases short and J 7 bases short, with 10 bases between. This CDR3 contains 12 residues. Living in 24 US areas, the participants were between about 18 and 100 years of age. Clinical history reported by participants formed the basis on which cohorts were assigned. Methods used by the authors: The assay estimated nucleated cells by amplifying reference gene primers. Repertoires were generated with immunoSEQ multiplex PCR, while TCRdb's copy carries only in-frame clones and drops some. That table gives V, J and clone size, and the DNA gave D and trimming. The table has some 270,000 clones, 85% seen once.

The chain employs TRBV29-1 and TRBJ1-4; maybe TRBD1 (6 bases). The sequencing sample was made of PBMCs or T cells enriched from blood (not recorded which). The source is a woman between 50 and 59 years old with acute COVID-19. The CDR3 DNA reads TGCAGCGTTGCACAGGGTCCTGAAAAACTGTTTTTT. Its protein is CSVAQGPEKLFF.